The 7 T cell receptor beta chains given below trace back to one sample, sequenced in a study of blood T cells in healthy people across ages (dated by TCRdb to the mid-2010s). Receptor libraries were prepared by 5' RACE. Sequencing was carried out with an Illumina HiSeq 2500. A second about 7 to 11 cycle PCR used a sample-barcoded 5' primer and a J-beta primer mix. In TCRdb, the public reads were trimmed at Q25 with fastp and aligned with MiXCR, with productive beta chains retained. Each entry merges the rows of one CDR3 protein and shows their most common DNA and genes. In all, the sample holds 650,000 to 1,000,000 distinct CDR3 sequences, and roughly 46% of those were seen once. Together, the top ten hold over 15% of the sample. Sequenced sample: blood. These receptors all come from a man at least 80 years old in good health.

Here the CDR3 DNA reads TGCAGTGCGGCAGGGGAGGCGGACACCATATATTTT. Its protein is CSAAGEADTIYF. The chain couples TRBV20-1 to TRBJ1-3; D possibly corresponds to TRBD1 (6 bases). The CDR3 runs to 12 residues. Trimming took 6 bases from V and 8 from J, leaving 14 bases between them. Germline loops: CDR1 DFQATT, CDR2 SNEGSKA (reference sequence).

As to this clonotype: This may arise from a read error, as a much more abundant clone is one base away. V is TRBV3-1 and J is TRBJ1-1, with D unclear. The V and J ends lost 0 bases and 6 bases respectively, with 14 bases between them. Per germline, CDR1 LGHDT and CDR2 YNNKEL (reference sequence). The CDR3 totals 15 residues. This CDR3 reads CASSQDKGGKAEAFF. Written as DNA, the CDR3 is TGTGCCAGCAGCCAAGATAAAGGAGGGAAGGCTGAAGCTTTCTTT.

This clonotype was observed at least ten times. The chain combines TRBV28 with TRBJ2-1, with D perhaps TRBD1 (6 bases). This CDR3 is built from 15 residues. Germline CDR1 MDHEN, CDR2 SYDVKM. The V end lost 7 bases, the J end lost 7 bases, and 20 bases lay between the germline ends. The DNA of the CDR3 is TGTGCCAGCACCCTCGCTGGGGGCCTGGGGAATGAGCAGTTCTTC. Its protein is CASTLAGGLGNEQFF.

The rearrangement links TRBV7-8 to TRBJ2-7; 7 bases are a match to TRBD1. This CDR3 has 16 amino acids. CDR1 SGHVS and CDR2 FQNEAQ come from the germline V gene. Trimming removed 2 bases from V and 2 bases from J; junction bases left unmatched: 9. CDR3 sequence reads: CASSLLGTDTPYEQYF. CDR3 bases: TGTGCCAGCAGCTTACTAGGGACAGATACCCCCTACGAGCAGTACTTC.

This chain links TRBV10-3 with TRBJ2-2; a possible D gene is TRBD2 (5 bases). V dropped 11 bases and J dropped 2 bases, with 15 bases sitting between them. CDR1 is ENHRY, CDR2 SYGVKD, per germline. The CDR3 length is 14 residues. CDR3 protein: CAVAGGGNTGELFF. CDR3 nucleotide sequence: TGTGCCGTCGCTGGCGGAGGTAACACCGGGGAGCTGTTTTTT.

The chain has TRBV18 and TRBJ1-1, with 7 bases matching TRBD1. V shed 3 bases and J 4 bases; nucleotides not matched to a gene: 8. CDR1 KGHSH and CDR2 LQKENI come from the germline V gene. The CDR3 totals 15 residues. CDR3 region: CASSPNDREGTEAFF. CDR3 nucleotide sequence: TGTGCCAGCTCACCGAACGACAGGGAAGGCACTGAAGCTTTCTTT.

The gene calls are TRBV28 and TRBJ1-2, with D possibly matching TRBD1 (6 bases). CDR1 MDHEN and CDR2 SYDVKM come from the germline V gene. The CDR3 has 16 amino acids. Trimming shortened V by 4 bases and J by 3 bases, and 18 bases separated the two germline ends. The CDR3 here is CASSSPGTGAHYGYTF. CDR3 DNA sequence: TGTGCCAGCAGTTCGCCAGGGACGGGGGCCCACTATGGCTACACCTTC.